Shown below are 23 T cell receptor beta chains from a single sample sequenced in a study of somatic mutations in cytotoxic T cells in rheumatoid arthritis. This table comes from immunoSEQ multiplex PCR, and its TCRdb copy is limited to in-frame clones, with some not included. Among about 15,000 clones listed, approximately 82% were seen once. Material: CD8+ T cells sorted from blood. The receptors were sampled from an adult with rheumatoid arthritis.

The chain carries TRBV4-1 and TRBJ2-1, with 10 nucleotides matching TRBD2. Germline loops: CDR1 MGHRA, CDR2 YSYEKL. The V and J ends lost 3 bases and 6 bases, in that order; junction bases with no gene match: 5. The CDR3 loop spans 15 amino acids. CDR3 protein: CASSHLLAGVNEQFF. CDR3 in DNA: TGCGCCAGCAGCCACCTTCTAGCGGGAGTCAATGAGCAGTTCTTC.

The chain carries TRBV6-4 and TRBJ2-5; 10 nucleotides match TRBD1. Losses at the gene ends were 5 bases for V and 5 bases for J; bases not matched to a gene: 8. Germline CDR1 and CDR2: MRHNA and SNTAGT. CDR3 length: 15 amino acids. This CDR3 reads CASSTGQGVGETQYF. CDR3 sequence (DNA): TGTGCCAGCAGTACTGGACAGGGGGTAGGGGAGACCCAGTACTTC.

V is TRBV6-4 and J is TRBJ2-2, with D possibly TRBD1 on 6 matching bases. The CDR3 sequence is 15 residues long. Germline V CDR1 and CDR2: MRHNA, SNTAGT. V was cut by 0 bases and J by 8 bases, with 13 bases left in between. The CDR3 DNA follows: TGTGCCAGCAGTGACTCTTGGGGGCTTGGAGGGGAGCTGTTTTTT. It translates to CASSDSWGLGGELFF.

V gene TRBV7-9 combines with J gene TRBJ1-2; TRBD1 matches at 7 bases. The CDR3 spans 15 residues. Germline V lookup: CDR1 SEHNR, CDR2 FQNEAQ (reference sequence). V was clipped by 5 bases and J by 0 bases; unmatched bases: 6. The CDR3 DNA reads TGTGCCAGCAGCGAAGGGACAGCAACTAACTATGGCTACACCTTC. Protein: CASSEGTATNYGYTF.

The CDR3 DNA reads TGCGCCAGCAGCCAAGCCGATGGTTGGTACGAGCAGTACTTC. Residues: CASSQADGWYEQYF. The rearrangement uses TRBV4-1 and TRBJ2-7, with no clear D. The CDR3 has 14 residues. Germline V gene data show CDR1 as MGHRA and CDR2 as YSYEKL. Trimming took off 1 base at V and 4 bases at J, with 11 bases between the two ends.

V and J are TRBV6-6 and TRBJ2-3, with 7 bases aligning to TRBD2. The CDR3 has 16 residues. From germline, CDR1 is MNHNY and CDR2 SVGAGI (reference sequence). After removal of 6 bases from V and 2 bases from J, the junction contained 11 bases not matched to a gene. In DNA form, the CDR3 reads TGTGCCAGCAGCCCTTTCCGGGACTATATCACAGATACGCAGTATTTT. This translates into CASSPFRDYITDTQYF.

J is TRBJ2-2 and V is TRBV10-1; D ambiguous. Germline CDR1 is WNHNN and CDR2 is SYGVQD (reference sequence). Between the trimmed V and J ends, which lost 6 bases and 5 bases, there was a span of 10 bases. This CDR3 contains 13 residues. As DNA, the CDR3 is TGCGCCAGCAGAGAAACAACGACCGGGGAGCTGTTTTTT. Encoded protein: CASRETTTGELFF.

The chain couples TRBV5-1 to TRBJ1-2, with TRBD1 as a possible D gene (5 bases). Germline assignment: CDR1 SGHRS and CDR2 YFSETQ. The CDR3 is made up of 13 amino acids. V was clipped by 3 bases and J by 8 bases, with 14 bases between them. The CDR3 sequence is CASSYWGYDGYTF. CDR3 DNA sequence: TGCGCCAGCAGCTACTGGGGGTATGACGGCTACACCTTC.

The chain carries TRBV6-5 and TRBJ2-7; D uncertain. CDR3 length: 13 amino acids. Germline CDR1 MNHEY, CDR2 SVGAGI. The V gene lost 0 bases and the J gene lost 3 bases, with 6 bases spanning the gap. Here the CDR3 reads CASSYSIGYEQYF. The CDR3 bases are TGTGCCAGCAGTTACTCGATCGGCTACGAGCAGTACTTC.

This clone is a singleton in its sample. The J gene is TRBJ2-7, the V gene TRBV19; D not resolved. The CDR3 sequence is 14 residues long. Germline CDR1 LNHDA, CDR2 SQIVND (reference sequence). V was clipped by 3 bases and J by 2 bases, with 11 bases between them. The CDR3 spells CASSISPGPYEQYF. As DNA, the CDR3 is TGTGCCAGTAGTATCAGTCCCGGGCCCTACGAGCAGTACTTC.

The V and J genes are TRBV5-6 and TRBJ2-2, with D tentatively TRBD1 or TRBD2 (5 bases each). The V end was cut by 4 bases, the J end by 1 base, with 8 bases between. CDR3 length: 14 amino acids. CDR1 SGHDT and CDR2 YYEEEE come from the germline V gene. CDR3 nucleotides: TGTGCCAGCAGCCCGGGACGGAACACCGGGGAGCTGTTTTTT. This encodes CASSPGRNTGELFF.

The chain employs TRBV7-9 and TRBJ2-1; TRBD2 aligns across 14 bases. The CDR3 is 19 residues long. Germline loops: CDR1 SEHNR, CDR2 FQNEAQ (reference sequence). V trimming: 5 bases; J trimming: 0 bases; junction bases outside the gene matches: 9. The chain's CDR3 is CASSQGLAGASRSYNEQFF. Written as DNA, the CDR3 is TGTGCCAGCAGCCAGGGACTAGCGGGAGCCTCGCGCTCCTACAATGAGCAGTTCTTC.

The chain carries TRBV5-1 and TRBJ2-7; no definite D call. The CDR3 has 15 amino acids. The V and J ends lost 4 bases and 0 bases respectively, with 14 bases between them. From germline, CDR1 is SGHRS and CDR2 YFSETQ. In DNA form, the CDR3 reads TGCGCCAGCAGCCTACAGCAACTGGGCTCCTACGAGCAGTACTTC. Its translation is CASSLQQLGSYEQYF.

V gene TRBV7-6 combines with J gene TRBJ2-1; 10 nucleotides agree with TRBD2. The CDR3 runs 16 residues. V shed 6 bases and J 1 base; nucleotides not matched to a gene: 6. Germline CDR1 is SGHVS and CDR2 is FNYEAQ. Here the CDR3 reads CASSSPGLASYNEQFF. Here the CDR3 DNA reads TGTGCCAGCAGTTCCCCGGGACTAGCGTCCTACAATGAGCAGTTCTTC.

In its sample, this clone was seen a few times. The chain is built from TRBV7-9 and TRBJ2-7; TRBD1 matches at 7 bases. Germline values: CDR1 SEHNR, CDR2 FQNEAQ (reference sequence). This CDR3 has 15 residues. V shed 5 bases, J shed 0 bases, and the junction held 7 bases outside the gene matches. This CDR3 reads CASSQIWDSSYEQYF. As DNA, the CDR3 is TGTGCCAGCAGCCAAATCTGGGACAGCTCCTACGAGCAGTACTTC.

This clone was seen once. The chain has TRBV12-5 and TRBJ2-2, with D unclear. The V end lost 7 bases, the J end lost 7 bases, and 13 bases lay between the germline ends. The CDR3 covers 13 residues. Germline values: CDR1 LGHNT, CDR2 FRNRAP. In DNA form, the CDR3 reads TGTGCTAGTGCCTTCGGGTTAGTCGGGGAGCTGTTTTTT. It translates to CASAFGLVGELFF.

The CDR3: CASSDPDRNIQYF. CDR3 nucleotides: TGTGCCAGCAGTGACCCCGACAGAAACATTCAGTACTTC. V gene TRBV6-4 combines with J gene TRBJ2-4; possible D gene TRBD1, 5 bases. The CDR3 extends over 13 amino acids. V gave up 2 bases and J gave up 6 bases, with 8 bases separating them. Germline values: CDR1 MRHNA, CDR2 SNTAGT.

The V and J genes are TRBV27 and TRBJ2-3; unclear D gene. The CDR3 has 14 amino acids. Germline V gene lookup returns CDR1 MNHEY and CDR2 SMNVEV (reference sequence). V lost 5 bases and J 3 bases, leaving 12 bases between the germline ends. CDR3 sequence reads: CASSTDIGTDTQYF. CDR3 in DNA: TGTGCCAGCAGTACAGATATTGGGACAGATACGCAGTATTTT.

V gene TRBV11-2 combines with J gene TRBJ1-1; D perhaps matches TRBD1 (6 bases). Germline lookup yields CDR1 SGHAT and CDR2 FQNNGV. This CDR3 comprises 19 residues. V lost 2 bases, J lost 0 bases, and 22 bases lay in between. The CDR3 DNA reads TGTGCCAGCAGCTTATACCGGCGCGGGGGCCGCCCCCTGAACACTGAAGCTTTCTTT. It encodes CASSLYRRGGRPLNTEAFF.

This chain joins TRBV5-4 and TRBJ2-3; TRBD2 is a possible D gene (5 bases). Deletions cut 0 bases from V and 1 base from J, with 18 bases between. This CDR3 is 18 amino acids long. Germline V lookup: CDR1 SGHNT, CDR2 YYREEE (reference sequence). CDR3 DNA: TGTGCCAGCAGCTTGGGTTCCCTAGCTAGTCGCGGCACAGATACGCAGTATTTT. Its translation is CASSLGSLASRGTDTQYF.

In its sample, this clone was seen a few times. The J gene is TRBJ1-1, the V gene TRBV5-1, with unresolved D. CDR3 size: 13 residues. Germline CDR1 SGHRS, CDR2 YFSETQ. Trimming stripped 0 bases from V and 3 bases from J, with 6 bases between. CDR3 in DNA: TGCGCCAGCAGCTTGGGTGACTACACTGAAGCTTTCTTT. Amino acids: CASSLGDYTEAFF. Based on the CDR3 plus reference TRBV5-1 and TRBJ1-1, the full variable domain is KAGVTQTPRYLIKTRGQQVTLSCSPISGHRSVSWYQQTPGQGLQFLFEYFSETQRNKGNFPGRFSGRQFSNSRSEMNVSTLELGDSALYLCASSLGDYTEAFFGQGTRLTVV.

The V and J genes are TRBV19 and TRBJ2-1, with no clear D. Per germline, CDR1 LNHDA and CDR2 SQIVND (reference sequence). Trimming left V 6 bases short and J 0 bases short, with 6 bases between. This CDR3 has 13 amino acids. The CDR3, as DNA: TGTGCCAGTAGGGGTAACTCCTACAATGAGCAGTTCTTC. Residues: CASRGNSYNEQFF.

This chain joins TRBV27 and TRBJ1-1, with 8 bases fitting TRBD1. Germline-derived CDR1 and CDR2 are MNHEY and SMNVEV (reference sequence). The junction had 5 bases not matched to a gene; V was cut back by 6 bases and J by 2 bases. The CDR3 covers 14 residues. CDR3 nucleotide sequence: TGTGCCAGCAGCCTCGGGACAGGAAACACTGAAGCTTTCTTT. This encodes CASSLGTGNTEAFF.